Listed here is a single T cell receptor (beta chain). The sample is drawn from a study of blood T cell repertoires in COVID-19. About the research overall: Material from acute and convalescent COVID-19 was sourced from the United States, Italy and Spain. Nucleic acid was either cDNA or gDNA, and it came from T cells, B-cell-depleted T cells, or PBMCs.

Germline CDR1 and CDR2: SGHTA and FQGNSA. The V gene lost 7 bases and the J gene lost 6 bases, with 19 bases spanning the gap. The CDR3 runs to 15 residues. Sequencing was performed with immunoSEQ multiplex PCR; in TCRdb, only in-frame clones are kept and a portion is missing. Of 450,000 or so clones in the sample, roughly nine tenths were seen once. Input material: peripheral blood. The origin of this receptor is a young man with COVID-19, enrolled during active disease. V is TRBV7-2 and J is TRBJ2-1; D might be TRBD2 (5 bases). The CDR3 bases are TGTGCCAGCACCCTAATGTCGTCCGGAGGCAATGAGCAGTTCTTC. As protein: CASTLMSSGGNEQFF.